The 30 T cell receptor beta chains given below trace back to one sample, sequenced in a study of blood T cell repertoires in COVID-19 (dated by TCRdb to the early 2020s). Library method: the immunoSEQ multiplex PCR assay. Here the immuneACCESS table is served through TCRdb, limited to in-frame sequences with V and J called. Missing clones are a known gap in these copies; in checked studies unresolved V genes cover under half, and the rest lacks a known reason. The sample has 200,000 to 250,000 clones on record, less than 90% of them singletons. The ten largest clones represent more than 9% of the sample. Sequencing was performed on peripheral blood. These TCRs come from a woman aged 80 or over with COVID-19, enrolled during active disease.

The chain employs TRBV12-3 or TRBV12-4 and TRBJ1-1; no clear D gene. Between the trimmed V and J ends, which lost 6 bases and 5 bases, there was a span of 7 bases. This CDR3 has 11 amino acids. The CDR3 sequence is CASSPITEAFF. For the CDR3, the DNA is TGTGCCAGCAGCCCTATTACTGAAGCTTTCTTT.

J is TRBJ2-5 and V is TRBV18; 10 nucleotides align to TRBD1. CDR3 length: 16 residues. Trimming cost V 0 bases and J 1 base; bases outside gene matches: 2. In germline, CDR1 is KGHSH, CDR2 LQKENI. The CDR3 region has the DNA TGTGCCAGCTCACCACCGACAGGGGGCCTCCAAGAGACCCAGTACTTC. Protein product: CASSPPTGGLQETQYF.

V and J are TRBV3-1 (or the pseudogene TRBV3-2) and TRBJ1-6; D gene ambiguous. The length of the CDR3 is 16 residues. Per the germline V gene, CDR1 is LGHDT and CDR2 is YNNKEL (reference sequence). V dropped 0 bases and J dropped 0 bases, with 6 bases sitting between them. The CDR3 nucleotides read TGTGCCAGCAGCCAAGAACAAATCTCCTATAATTCACCCCTCCACTTT. Protein sequence: CASSQEQISYNSPLHF.

This sequence joins TRBV4-1 and TRBJ2-2, with D possibly being TRBD1 (5 bases). Trimming took 7 bases from V and 0 from J, leaving 15 bases between them. The CDR3 length is 16 residues. From germline, CDR1 is MGHRA and CDR2 YSYEKL. In nucleotides, the CDR3 is TGCGCCAGCAACCACGGAGACAGAGCGAACACCGGGGAGCTGTTTTTT. This sequence encodes CASNHGDRANTGELFF.

The chain recombines TRBV2 with TRBJ1-3; no firm D call. The CDR3 totals 13 residues. Trimming left V 5 bases short and J 2 bases short, with 7 bases between. Per the germline V gene, CDR1 is SNHLY and CDR2 is FYNNEI. The CDR3 loop is CASSPIPGNTIYF. In DNA, the CDR3 is TGTGCCAGCAGTCCTATCCCTGGAAACACCATATATTTT.

The table lists this clone with a count of one. The chain recombines TRBV9 with TRBJ1-3; D remains unclear. The ends were cut back, 0 bases at V and 0 bases at J, with 10 bases in the middle. The CDR3 covers 16 residues. The germline V gene encodes CDR1 SGDLS and CDR2 YYNGEE. This CDR3 is CASSVGAGSSGNTIYF. The CDR3 nucleotides are TGTGCCAGCAGCGTAGGGGCCGGAAGCTCTGGAAACACCATATATTTT.

The gene calls are TRBV4-1 and TRBJ1-2, with 11 bases fitting TRBD1. The CDR3 spans 14 residues. Germline V lookup: CDR1 MGHRA, CDR2 YSYEKL. J was trimmed by 4 bases and V by 3 bases; bases with no gene match: 1. The CDR3 sequence: CASSQDRGPYGYTF. DNA for the CDR3: TGCGCCAGCAGCCAGGACAGGGGGCCCTATGGCTACACCTTC.

V is TRBV5-6 and J is TRBJ1-1; 9 bases align to TRBD1. This CDR3 is built from 13 residues. Germline V lookup: CDR1 SGHDT, CDR2 YYEEEE. The J segment lost 11 bases and the V segment lost 5 bases, leaving 10 bases of the junction unmatched. The CDR3 reads CASRPDRGLMAFF. The CDR3 DNA reads TGTGCCAGCAGACCGGACAGGGGCTTAATGGCTTTCTTT.

The chain couples TRBV5-4 to TRBJ2-1, with 8 nucleotides matching TRBD2. The CDR3 runs to 15 residues. J gave up 3 bases and V 8 bases, and 10 bases lay outside the gene matches. CDR1 is SGHNT and CDR2 is YYREEE in the germline V gene (reference sequence). CDR3 region: CASGAGGGFYNEQFF. The CDR3 DNA reads TGTGCCAGTGGAGCGGGCGGGGGGTTCTACAATGAGCAGTTCTTC.

This clone was seen only a few times. The gene calls are TRBV7-2 and TRBJ1-2, with a possible D match to TRBD1 (6 bases). The V end was cut by 5 bases, the J end by 2 bases, with 15 bases between. The CDR3 is made up of 15 amino acids. Germline V gives CDR1 SGHTA, CDR2 FQGNSA. The DNA for the CDR3 is TGTGCCAGCAGCGGTCCAAATAGGGGGAACTATGGCTACACCTTC. It yields the protein CASSGPNRGNYGYTF.

The chain recombines TRBV4-1 with TRBJ2-1; a possible D gene is TRBD2 (5 bases). The CDR3 is 15 amino acids. Germline V gives CDR1 MGHRA, CDR2 YSYEKL. V gave up 1 base and J gave up 3 bases, with 10 bases separating them. CDR3 residues: CASSQAGLDYNEQFF. As DNA, the CDR3 is TGCGCCAGCAGCCAAGCTGGACTGGACTACAATGAGCAGTTCTTC.

This rearrangement joins TRBV30 to TRBJ1-1; a possible D gene is TRBD1 (5 bases). The V end lost 1 base, the J end lost 1 base, and 10 bases lay between the germline ends. This CDR3 comprises 14 residues. Germline V CDR1 and CDR2: GTSNPN, SVGIG (reference sequence). The CDR3: CAWSASGPNTEAFF. The CDR3 DNA follows: TGTGCCTGGAGTGCATCAGGGCCGAACACTGAAGCTTTCTTT.

This chain connects TRBV12-3 or TRBV12-4 to TRBJ2-2; 7 bases are a match to TRBD1. Trimming cost V 2 bases and J 7 bases; bases outside gene matches: 1. The CDR3 extends over 13 amino acids. CDR3 DNA: TGTGCCAGCAGTTTACAGGGGGTCGGGGAGCTGTTTTTT. It specifies CASSLQGVGELFF.

This clone showed up just a few times. The J gene is TRBJ2-2, the V gene TRBV7-9; D gene ambiguous. The CDR3 has 15 amino acids. V was shortened by 11 bases and J by 0 bases, with 16 bases between the two germline ends. Per the germline V gene, CDR1 is SEHNR and CDR2 is FQNEAQ (reference sequence). CDR3 sequence reads: CAGRRSPANTGELFF. DNA for the CDR3: TGTGCCGGCCGGAGATCTCCCGCGAACACCGGGGAGCTGTTTTTT.

The chain employs TRBV20-1 and TRBJ1-2; tentative D call: TRBD1 (5 bases). The CDR3 spans 13 residues. Trimming pared 6 bases from V and 1 base from J, leaving 12 bases between. Germline-derived CDR1 and CDR2 are DFQATT and SNEGSKA (reference sequence). The CDR3 DNA reads TGCAGTGCGAGTTGGGGGGGTAACTATGGCTACACCTTC. Encoded protein: CSASWGGNYGYTF.

The chain combines TRBV11-2 with TRBJ1-6; no clear D. Germline assignment: CDR1 SGHAT and CDR2 FQNNGV. Trimming cost V 1 base and J 6 bases, with 10 bases left between them. The length of the CDR3 is 15 residues. The CDR3 DNA sequence: TGTGCCAGCAGCTTAGGACACACGATTAATTCACCCCTCCACTTT. Translated: CASSLGHTINSPLHF.

The J gene is TRBJ2-7, the V gene TRBV7-2; D perhaps matches TRBD2 (5 bases). With 5 bases removed from V and 1 base from J, the gap between germline ends came to 15 bases. CDR1 and CDR2 from the germline V gene are SGHTA and FQGNSA. CDR3 length: 15 residues. The CDR3 sequence: CASSPTLALSYEQYF. CDR3 coding DNA: TGTGCCAGCAGCCCTACCTTAGCGTTGTCCTACGAGCAGTACTTC.

The chain has TRBV5-4 and TRBJ2-4, with D hard to call. Trimming cost V 3 bases and J 3 bases, with 16 bases left between them. Germline loops: CDR1 SGHNT, CDR2 YYREEE (reference sequence). This CDR3 is 16 amino acids long. This CDR3 is CASSSPTGVGKNIQYF. CDR3 nucleotides: TGTGCCAGCAGCTCCCCTACCGGTGTTGGCAAAAACATTCAGTACTTC.

The chain carries TRBV9 and TRBJ1-1; 7 nucleotides agree with TRBD1. Germline V gene sequence: CDR1 SGDLS, CDR2 YYNGEE. With 2 bases clipped from V and 3 bases from J, the junction kept 10 bases outside the gene matches. This CDR3 is 16 amino acids long. CDR3 bases: TGTGCCAGCAGCGTGGGGGACAGTCCTAGGTACACTGAAGCTTTCTTT. This encodes CASSVGDSPRYTEAFF.

V usage is TRBV2 and J usage is TRBJ2-5; 9 bases match TRBD1. V shed 6 bases, J shed 5 bases, and the junction held 7 bases outside the gene matches. Germline V gives CDR1 SNHLY, CDR2 FYNNEI. The CDR3 has 14 residues. In nucleotides, the CDR3 is TGTGCCAGCAGAACGGGACAGGGAGGCGAGACCCAGTACTTC. This codes for CASRTGQGGETQYF.

This chain connects TRBV24-1 to TRBJ2-2; 10 bases agree with TRBD1. From germline, CDR1 is KGHDR and CDR2 SFDVKD. The CDR3 extends over 14 amino acids. Trimming cost V 2 bases and J 7 bases; bases outside gene matches: 0. The CDR3 DNA is TGTGCCACCAGTGATTGGACAGGGGGCGGGGAGCTGTTTTTT. It is translated as CATSDWTGGGELFF.

V is TRBV7-2 and J is TRBJ2-2; D unclear. CDR1 is SGHTA, CDR2 FQGNSA, per germline. Trimming took 2 bases from V and 7 from J, leaving 5 bases between them. The CDR3 is 12 amino acids. The chain's CDR3 is CASSLIIGELFF. In DNA, the CDR3 is TGTGCCAGCAGCTTAATTATCGGGGAGCTGTTTTTT.

The chain couples TRBV7-9 to TRBJ2-7, with 10 positions matching TRBD1. Germline assignment: CDR1 SEHNR and CDR2 FQNEAQ (reference sequence). The CDR3 runs to 14 residues. V lost 8 bases, J lost 1 base, and 5 bases stayed unmatched. CDR3 bases: TGTGCCAGCGGGGGGACAGGGGCTTCCTACGAGCAGTACTTC. This codes for CASGGTGASYEQYF.

The gene calls are TRBV5-1 and TRBJ1-5; no definite D call. This CDR3 is 15 amino acids long. Trimming pared 1 base from V and 0 bases from J, leaving 8 bases between. Germline lookup yields CDR1 SGHRS and CDR2 YFSETQ. CDR3 sequence (DNA): TGCGCCAGCAGCTTGAGCCCGGGTAGCAATCAGCCCCAGCATTTT. It codes for CASSLSPGSNQPQHF. Drawing the rest from reference TRBV5-1 and TRBJ1-5, the complete variable domain is KAGVTQTPRYLIKTRGQQVTLSCSPISGHRSVSWYQQTPGQGLQFLFEYFSETQRNKGNFPGRFSGRQFSNSRSEMNVSTLELGDSALYLCASSLSPGSNQPQHFGDGTRLSIL.

The chain links TRBV9 to TRBJ1-2; D is possibly TRBD1 (6 bases). CDR1 and CDR2 from the germline V gene are SGDLS and YYNGEE. The V end lost 4 bases, the J end lost 4 bases, and 11 bases lay between the germline ends. This CDR3 has 13 amino acids. In nucleotides, the CDR3 is TGTGCCAGCAGCTCCCAGACAGGCTATGGCTACACCTTC. This gives the protein CASSSQTGYGYTF.

The chain links TRBV5-1 to TRBJ2-1; 7 bases fit TRBD1. This CDR3 has 13 residues. J lost 5 bases, V lost 5 bases, and 4 bases had no gene match. Germline loops: CDR1 SGHRS, CDR2 YFSETQ. The CDR3 DNA follows: TGCGCCAGCAGACCAACAGGGGACAATGAGCAGTTCTTC. Residues: CASRPTGDNEQFF.

The chain links TRBV7-2 to TRBJ2-2, with 9 bases that match TRBD1. The CDR3 spans 15 residues. From germline, CDR1 is SGHTA and CDR2 FQGNSA. The trim removed 5 bases at V and 6 bases at J, leaving 7 bases unmatched. The CDR3 reads CASSPRDRVPGELFF. The CDR3 DNA sequence: TGTGCCAGCAGCCCCCGGGACAGGGTCCCCGGGGAGCTGTTTTTT.

The J gene is TRBJ2-5, the V gene TRBV27; D perhaps matches TRBD2 (6 bases). V was trimmed by 4 bases and J by 4 bases, leaving 10 bases between them. The germline gives CDR1 MNHEY, CDR2 SMNVEV (reference sequence). The CDR3 contains 13 residues. CDR3 sequence (DNA): TGTGCCAGCAGTTATCGGGGAGGAGAGACCCAGTACTTC. Amino acids: CASSYRGGETQYF.

This clone was recorded a few times. The chain uses TRBV4-1 and TRBJ2-3; 8 nucleotides line up with TRBD2. CDR3 length: 15 amino acids. The ends lost 4 bases at V and 3 bases at J; junction bases unmatched: 6. CDR1 MGHRA and CDR2 YSYEKL come from the germline V gene. The CDR3 nucleotides are TGCGCCAGCAGCCCCGGGGGGGCCGGGACAGATACGCAGTATTTT. It translates to CASSPGGAGTDTQYF.

The rearrangement uses TRBV28 and TRBJ1-6; a weak D match, TRBD1 (5 bases). Germline assignment: CDR1 MDHEN and CDR2 SYDVKM. Trimming cost V 6 bases and J 4 bases, with 10 bases left between them. This CDR3 has 14 amino acids. The CDR3 DNA sequence: TGTGCCAGCAGGGCCCAGGGTTATAATTCACCCCTCCACTTT. Its protein product is CASRAQGYNSPLHF.